Each of the 20 T cell receptor beta chains below was sequenced from the same sample in a study of blood T cell repertoires in COVID-19. Using immunoSEQ multiplex PCR, the repertoire was profiled, and TCRdb retains in-frame clones only, with some absent. In the table there are 200,000 or so clones, roughly 84% of which are singletons. Sample: PBMCs or T cells enriched from blood (not recorded which). Receptors were obtained from a man aged 40-50 years who had recovered from COVID-19.

A remark on this clone: One base away lies a much larger clone, so this may be a sequencing read error. The chain has TRBV5-5 and TRBJ2-2; TRBD2 matches 11 bases. With V trimmed by 5 bases and J by 4 bases, 4 bases remained unmatched. CDR1 is SGHKS and CDR2 is YYEKEE in the germline V gene (reference sequence). CDR3 size: 15 residues. The CDR3 loop reads CASRFGTSGTGELFF. The CDR3 DNA follows: TGTGCCAGCAGGTTCGGGACTAGCGGCACCGGGGAGCTGTTTTTT.

This chain connects TRBV20-1 to TRBJ2-5, with a tentative D call TRBD1 (5 bases). V was pared by 8 bases and J by 11 bases, with 15 bases between. This CDR3 comprises 10 residues. Germline CDR1 is DFQATT and CDR2 is SNEGSKA (reference sequence). The CDR3: CSRVQAPQYF. The DNA for the CDR3 is TGCAGTCGAGTACAGGCCCCTCAGTACTTC.

The chain employs TRBV28 and TRBJ2-7; weak D call: TRBD1 (5 bases). This CDR3 has 13 residues. CDR1 is MDHEN, CDR2 SYDVKM, per germline. Trimming removed 4 bases at V and 6 bases at J, with 13 bases between. Here the CDR3 DNA reads TGTGCCAGCAGTTCAGGGTCCTGGAGCGAGCAGTACTTC. Protein sequence: CASSSGSWSEQYF. Using reference TRBV28 and TRBJ2-7 for the parts outside the CDR3, the full variable domain is DVKVTQSSRYLVKRTGEKVFLECVQDMDHENMFWYRQDPGLGLRLIYFSYDVKMKEKGDIPEGYSVSREKKERFSLILESASTNQTSMYLCASSSGSWSEQYFGPGTRLTVT.

The sample holds a few counts of this clone. This chain links TRBV7-8 with TRBJ1-4; a weak D match, TRBD1 (5 bases). Per the germline V gene, CDR1 is SGHVS and CDR2 is FQNEAQ. Trimming took off 1 base at V and 0 bases at J, with 15 bases between the two ends. This CDR3 contains 18 residues. The CDR3, as DNA: TGTGCCAGCAGCTTAGTGATCAGGGTATCAGCAACTAATGAAAAACTGTTTTTT. Translating gives CASSLVIRVSATNEKLFF.

This clone came up a few times. For the CDR3, the DNA is TGTGCCACCAGCAGAGATCATGGAGCCGAAGCTTTCTTT. Protein product: CATSRDHGAEAFF. The chain uses TRBV15 and TRBJ1-1; D is uncertain. The CDR3 covers 13 residues. Per germline, CDR1 LNHNV and CDR2 YYDKDF (reference sequence). Trimming cost V 0 bases and J 8 bases, with 10 bases left between them.

The chain joins TRBV15 to TRBJ2-3; 16 bases match TRBD2. This CDR3 has 16 residues. CDR1 is LNHNV, CDR2 YYDKDF, per germline (reference sequence). Trimming took 8 bases from V and 2 from J; bases not matched to a gene: 4. The DNA for the CDR3 is TGTGCCACCCTTGGGACTAGCGGGGGGGCCACAGATACGCAGTATTTT. Protein sequence: CATLGTSGGATDTQYF.

This sequence joins TRBV9 and TRBJ2-2, with D unresolved. Germline values: CDR1 SGDLS, CDR2 YYNGEE. This CDR3 has 16 residues. V was pared by 4 bases and J by 0 bases, with 13 bases between. CDR3 region: CASSLQFGSNTGELFF. The CDR3 DNA reads as TGTGCCAGCAGCCTTCAATTCGGGTCGAACACCGGGGAGCTGTTTTTT.

This clone was counted at least ten times. As DNA, the CDR3 is TGTGCCAGCAGTGATTGGCATCCCAATGAGCAGTTCTTC. It yields the protein CASSDWHPNEQFF. The V and J genes are TRBV6-1 and TRBJ2-1; D is uncertain. Germline V gene lookup returns CDR1 MNHNS and CDR2 SASEGT. The CDR3 consists of 13 residues. The ends were cut back, 3 bases at V and 6 bases at J, with 9 bases in the middle.

This sequence joins TRBV9 and TRBJ1-3, with TRBD1 identical over 7 bases. CDR1 SGDLS and CDR2 YYNGEE come from the germline V gene. The CDR3 is made up of 15 amino acids. V lost 0 bases, J lost 0 bases, and 0 bases stayed unmatched. CDR3 in DNA: TGTGCCAGCAGCGTAGGGGACAGCTCTGGAAACACCATATATTTT. Its protein product is CASSVGDSSGNTIYF. Drawing the rest from reference TRBV9 and TRBJ1-3, the complete variable domain is DSGVTQTPKHLITATGQRVTLRCSPRSGDLSVYWYQQSLDQGLQFLIQYYNGEERAKGNILERFSAQQFPDLHSELNLSSLELGDSALYFCASSVGDSSGNTIYFGEGSWLTVV.

The rearrangement joins TRBV28 to TRBJ2-3; 8 nucleotides agree with TRBD2. In germline, CDR1 is MDHEN, CDR2 SYDVKM. The CDR3 contains 14 residues. V was clipped by 5 bases and J by 5 bases; unmatched bases: 6. CDR3 loop: CASSPVAGRDTQYF. The CDR3 DNA reads TGTGCCAGCAGTCCAGTAGCGGGGAGAGATACGCAGTATTTT.

This clone was counted a single time. This sequence may be a read error, since a much larger clone differs from it by one base. The V gene is TRBV11-2, the J gene TRBJ1-1; D is ambiguous. Trimming took off 1 base at V and 5 bases at J, with 5 bases between the two ends. Germline-derived CDR1 and CDR2 are SGHAT and FQNNGV. The CDR3 has 12 amino acids. The CDR3 region has the DNA TGTGCCAGCAGCTTAGCCGGGACTGAAGCTTTCTTT. Translation gives CASSLAGTEAFF.

This rearrangement joins TRBV27 to TRBJ2-7, with D tentatively TRBD1 (5 bases). This CDR3 contains 14 residues. V was trimmed by 5 bases and J by 0 bases, leaving 11 bases between them. Germline CDR1 is MNHEY and CDR2 is SMNVEV (reference sequence). The CDR3 nucleotides read TGTGCCAGCAGTCACAGGATGAACTCCTACGAGCAGTACTTC. It specifies CASSHRMNSYEQYF.

CDR3 coding DNA: TGTGCCAGCGAAACATCCGGGACACAGAACACCGGGGAGCTGTTTTTT. It yields the protein CASETSGTQNTGELFF. The chain links TRBV7-9 to TRBJ2-2; D is possibly TRBD1 (6 bases). Germline V gene data show CDR1 as SEHNR and CDR2 as FQNEAQ (reference sequence). Between the trimmed V and J ends, which lost 8 bases and 1 base, there was a span of 17 bases. The CDR3 totals 16 residues.

The CDR3 reads CASSETGVRSPLHF. The CDR3 coding sequence is TGTGCCAGCAGTGAAACAGGGGTACGTTCACCCCTCCACTTT. This chain uses TRBV2 with TRBJ1-6; 7 bases line up with TRBD1. The CDR3 is 14 amino acids. Germline V CDR1 and CDR2: SNHLY, FYNNEI. The ends lost 2 bases at V and 9 bases at J; junction bases unmatched: 4.

This chain connects TRBV2 to TRBJ2-3, with TRBD2 matching 7 bases. There are 15 residues in the CDR3. V lost 7 bases and J lost 4; bases outside the gene matches: 11. Germline V gene data show CDR1 as SNHLY and CDR2 as FYNNEI. CDR3 nucleotides: TGTGCCAGCACGAATGACGGGGGGTTGGCAGATACGCAGTATTTT. The encoded protein is CASTNDGGLADTQYF.

This clone was recorded once. This chain links TRBV5-4 with TRBJ1-3; no clear D. V was clipped by 1 base and J by 0 bases, with 8 bases between them. The CDR3 is 15 amino acids. CDR1 and CDR2 from the germline V gene are SGHNT and YYREEE (reference sequence). The CDR3 DNA sequence: TGTGCCAGCAGCTTGCAAGCTGGCTCTGGAAACACCATATATTTT. This codes for CASSLQAGSGNTIYF.

The gene calls are TRBV13 and TRBJ1-6; 10 bases align to TRBD1. CDR3 length equals 14 residues. The ends lost 5 bases at V and 7 bases at J; junction bases unmatched: 2. Germline CDR1 is PRHDT and CDR2 is FYEKMQ (reference sequence). The CDR3 DNA reads TGTGCCAGCAGCGGACAGGGGGGGAATTCACCCCTCCACTTT. Translation gives CASSGQGGNSPLHF.

The chain is built from TRBV3-1 (or the pseudogene TRBV3-2) and TRBJ1-4; D ambiguous. This CDR3 is built from 13 residues. V gave up 4 bases and J gave up 7 bases, with 10 bases separating them. Germline V gene sequence: CDR1 LGHDT, CDR2 YNNKEL (reference sequence). The CDR3 nucleotides read TGTGCCAGCAGCCTCCGGAGGGCTGAAAAACTGTTTTTT. It is translated as CASSLRRAEKLFF.

The chain has TRBV5-1 and TRBJ1-4, with unresolved D. This CDR3 has 16 residues. CDR1 is SGHRS, CDR2 YFSETQ, per germline. Deletions cut 2 bases from V and 5 bases from J, with 16 bases between. CDR3 sequence: CASSLMSGRGNEKLFF. In DNA form, the CDR3 reads TGCGCCAGCAGCTTAATGTCGGGCCGGGGAAATGAAAAACTGTTTTTT. Together with reference TRBV5-1 and TRBJ1-4, the CDR3 gives the full variable domain: KAGVTQTPRYLIKTRGQQVTLSCSPISGHRSVSWYQQTPGQGLQFLFEYFSETQRNKGNFPGRFSGRQFSNSRSEMNVSTLELGDSALYLCASSLMSGRGNEKLFFGSGTQLSVL.

This chain connects TRBV6-6 to TRBJ1-2; 8 nucleotides agree with TRBD1. The germline gives CDR1 MNHNY, CDR2 SVGAGI (reference sequence). Trimming took 6 bases from V and 4 from J; bases not matched to a gene: 10. This CDR3 comprises 15 residues. The CDR3 region has the DNA TGTGCCAGCAGCTACACAACGACAGGGGCCTATGGCTACACCTTC. This codes for CASSYTTTGAYGYTF.